This T cell receptor (beta chain) was sequenced in a study of technical replicates of blood from a handful of donors. The table lists this clone with a few counts. Measured with immunoSEQ multiplex PCR; TCRdb has only the in-frame clones, and not every one. Found here are roughly 15,000 clones, around 86% of them singletons; the top ten hold 10% to 15%. The length of the CDR3 is 14 residues. The sequencing sample was made of PBMCs. This clonotype was obtained from a human donor in good health. The chain uses TRBV12-1 and TRBJ1-1. TRBV12-1 is designated a pseudogene. The CDR3, as DNA: TGTGCCAGCAGCTTTGCGCCCCCCGGGGCTGAAGCTTTCTTT. Amino acids: CASSFAPPGAEAFF.